This T cell receptor (beta chain) was sequenced for a study of cytomegalovirus exposure and HLA in healthy donors. Study-level results: It was approximately 150 TCR beta chains that were listed as cytomegalovirus-associated.

The CDR3 covers 14 residues. Trimming shortened V by 2 bases and J by 0 bases, and 8 bases separated the two germline ends. From germline, CDR1 is GTSNPN and CDR2 SVGIG (reference sequence). The primer mix had 60 Vbeta and 13 Jbeta primers. This table comes from immunoSEQ multiplex PCR, and its TCRdb copy is limited to in-frame clones, with some not included. The sample consists of approximately 170,000 clones, around 85% of them appearing once. The count of this clone is one. Its antigen is not identified. The rearrangement uses TRBV30 and TRBJ1-5, with D unresolved. The receptor was derived from a boy younger than 10 in good health and CMV-seronegative. Sequencing was carried out using PBMCs. The CDR3 DNA follows: TGTGCCTGGAGTCGTTCAGGTAGCAATCAGCCCCAGCATTTT. Protein sequence: CAWSRSGSNQPQHF.